This T cell receptor (beta chain) was retrieved from a study of Graves' ophthalmopathy and Graves' hyperthyroidism. The CDR3 runs to 13 residues. V was shortened by 3 bases and J by 3 bases, with 9 bases between the two germline ends. Per germline, CDR1 SQVTM and CDR2 ANQGSEA. Amplification of the TCR beta CDR3 regions used RNA transcripts (as template). The workflow started with a first-round RT-PCR run with HTBI primers and then moved on to a second-round multiplex PCR. Via MiXCR, TCRdb re-called the multiplex PCR reads, giving one row per CDR3 protein. In the table there are 200,000 to 300,000 distinct CDR3 sequences, around 42% of which are singletons. The sample holds many counts of this clonotype.

The chain links TRBV29-1 to TRBJ1-5, with D possibly being TRBD1 (5 bases). Sequenced sample: peripheral blood. This clonotype was obtained from an adult man with Graves' ophthalmopathy. The CDR3, as DNA: TGCAGCGTTGAGTCAGGGACCAATCAGCCCCAGCATTTT. Translating it yields CSVESGTNQPQHF.